Listed below are T cell receptor beta chains from one sample, sequenced in a study of T cell responses to AZD1222 COVID-19 vaccine. Sequencing was performed with immunoSEQ multiplex PCR; in TCRdb, only in-frame clones are kept and a portion is missing. The profile shows 75,000 to 100,000 clones, approximately 91% of them singletons. Here the sequenced sample was peripheral blood, taken on day 0 of AZD1222 vaccination. Receptor source: an adult in good health. CDR3s include the opening cysteine and the closing phenylalanine or tryptophan. Each record gives: CDR3 protein, CDR3 DNA, V gene, clone size, D gene, J gene. D genes are given only for firm matches. Clone size appears in some rows only: once, few, many, or a class for an expanded clone.

CDR3aa: CASTGQVNTEAFF
CDR3nt: TGTGCCAGTACGGGACAGGTGAACACTGAAGCTTTCTTT
v_gene: TRBV19
abundance: -
d_gene: TRBD1
j_gene: TRBJ1-1

CDR3aa: CASPSREGVRGGELFF
CDR3nt: TGTGCTTCGCCCAGCCGTGAGGGGGTGCGGGGCGGGGAGCTGTTTTTT
v_gene: TRBV6-4
abundance: -
d_gene: -
j_gene: TRBJ2-2

CDR3aa: CASSLAGGRDTQYF
CDR3nt: TGCGCCAGCAGCTTGGCCGGGGGGCGTGATACGCAGTATTTT
v_gene: TRBV5-1
abundance: once
d_gene: -
j_gene: TRBJ2-3

CDR3aa: CASRRGGEQFF
CDR3nt: TGTGCCAGCAGGAGGGGTGGGGAGCAGTTCTTC
v_gene: TRBV6-5
abundance: many
d_gene: -
j_gene: TRBJ2-1

CDR3aa: CASSPIGGTEAFF
CDR3nt: TGTGCCAGCTCACCGATAGGGGGCACTGAAGCTTTCTTT
v_gene: TRBV18
abundance: -
d_gene: -
j_gene: TRBJ1-1

CDR3aa: CASSFGDNNQPQHF
CDR3nt: TGTGCCAGCAGTTTTGGGGACAACAATCAGCCCCAGCATTTT
v_gene: TRBV25-1
abundance: -
d_gene: -
j_gene: TRBJ1-5

CDR3aa: CASSPIAGSFYEQYF
CDR3nt: TGTGCCAGCAGCCCGATAGCAGGCTCATTCTACGAGCAGTACTTC
v_gene: TRBV5-6
abundance: -
d_gene: -
j_gene: TRBJ2-7

CDR3aa: CASRPWTGNTEAFF
CDR3nt: TGTGCCAGCAGGCCCTGGACAGGGAACACTGAAGCTTTCTTT
v_gene: TRBV6-5
abundance: few
d_gene: TRBD1
j_gene: TRBJ1-1

CDR3aa: CAWSPSNSPLHF
CDR3nt: TGTGCCTGGAGTCCCTCGAATTCACCCCTCCACTTT
v_gene: TRBV30
abundance: -
d_gene: -
j_gene: TRBJ1-6

CDR3aa: CASSLILGGANVLTF
CDR3nt: TGTGCCAGCAGCTTAATTCTCGGCGGGGCCAACGTCCTGACTTTC
v_gene: TRBV7-8
abundance: -
d_gene: -
j_gene: TRBJ2-6

CDR3aa: CASTRPARGGNEQFF
CDR3nt: TGTGCCAGCACTCGCCCGGCACGGGGGGGGAATGAGCAGTTCTTC
v_gene: TRBV6-5
abundance: -
d_gene: TRBD2
j_gene: TRBJ2-1

CDR3aa: CASSNPLGSGGSYEQYF
CDR3nt: TGTGCCAGTAGTAACCCCCTAGGGAGCGGAGGCTCCTACGAGCAGTACTTC
v_gene: TRBV19
abundance: -
d_gene: -
j_gene: TRBJ2-7

CDR3aa: CASSLSISGYTF
CDR3nt: TGTGCCAGCAGTCTTTCGATCAGCGGCTACACCTTC
v_gene: TRBV12-3/TRBV12-4
abundance: -
d_gene: -
j_gene: TRBJ1-2

CDR3aa: CASSFLGTSSYEQYF
CDR3nt: TGTGCCAGCAGCTTCCTGGGGACTAGCTCCTACGAGCAGTACTTC
v_gene: TRBV5-5
abundance: -
d_gene: TRBD2
j_gene: TRBJ2-7

CDR3aa: CASSLNRGIGYTF
CDR3nt: TGTGCCAGCAGCCTCAACAGGGGGATCGGCTACACCTTC
v_gene: TRBV27
abundance: -
d_gene: TRBD1
j_gene: TRBJ1-2

CDR3aa: CASSQYRDRGLNEQFF
CDR3nt: TGTGCCAGCAGCCAGTACCGGGACAGGGGGTTGAATGAGCAGTTCTTC
v_gene: TRBV7-6
abundance: -
d_gene: TRBD1
j_gene: TRBJ2-1

CDR3aa: CASRPLGATARETQYF
CDR3nt: TGTGCCAGCAGACCCCTAGGTGCGACAGCGAGAGAGACCCAGTACTTC
v_gene: TRBV25-1
abundance: -
d_gene: -
j_gene: TRBJ2-5

CDR3aa: CAWSESDRDTGELFF
CDR3nt: TGTGCCTGGAGTGAATCGGACAGGGACACCGGGGAGCTGTTTTTT
v_gene: TRBV30
abundance: -
d_gene: TRBD1
j_gene: TRBJ2-2

CDR3aa: CASSYHPGPGNTIYF
CDR3nt: TGTGCCAGCAGTTACCATCCAGGGCCCGGAAACACCATATATTTT
v_gene: TRBV6-5
abundance: -
d_gene: -
j_gene: TRBJ1-3

CDR3aa: CASSWGQGEDGELFF
CDR3nt: TGTGCCAGCAGCTGGGGACAGGGAGAGGACGGGGAGCTGTTTTTT
v_gene: TRBV5-6
abundance: -
d_gene: TRBD1
j_gene: TRBJ2-2

CDR3aa: CAYGTERNQPQHF
CDR3nt: TGTGCCTACGGGACAGAGCGCAATCAGCCCCAGCATTTT
v_gene: TRBV30
abundance: -
d_gene: TRBD1
j_gene: TRBJ1-5

CDR3aa: CASSMARGRGETQYF
CDR3nt: TGTGCCAGTAGTATGGCCCGGGGGCGCGGCGAGACCCAGTACTTC
v_gene: TRBV19
abundance: -
d_gene: -
j_gene: TRBJ2-5

CDR3aa: CASSFNRGTEAFF
CDR3nt: TGCGCCAGCAGCTTTAACAGGGGAACTGAAGCTTTCTTT
v_gene: TRBV5-1
abundance: -
d_gene: TRBD1
j_gene: TRBJ1-1

CDR3aa: CASSPGGTGDLLSNSPLHF
CDR3nt: TGTGCCAGCAGCCCGGGGGGGACAGGGGACCTATTGAGCAATTCACCCCTCCACTTT
v_gene: TRBV12-1
abundance: -
d_gene: -
j_gene: TRBJ1-6

CDR3aa: CASSLPPVYSYNEQFF
CDR3nt: TGTGCCAGCAGCTTACCCCCAGTGTACTCCTACAATGAGCAGTTCTTC
v_gene: TRBV7-8
abundance: -
d_gene: -
j_gene: TRBJ2-1

CDR3aa: CASSIQQGVHEKLFF
CDR3nt: TGTGCCAGTAGTATTCAGCAGGGTGTGCATGAAAAACTGTTTTTT
v_gene: TRBV19
abundance: few
d_gene: -
j_gene: TRBJ1-4

CDR3aa: CASSESGSDRGYTF
CDR3nt: TGTGCCAGCAGTGAATCAGGCAGCGACCGTGGCTACACCTTC
v_gene: TRBV25-1
abundance: once
d_gene: -
j_gene: TRBJ1-2

CDR3aa: CASSNVAALAKNIQYF
CDR3nt: TGTGCCAGCAGCAATGTTGCTGCTCTAGCCAAAAACATTCAGTACTTC
v_gene: TRBV21-1
abundance: few
d_gene: -
j_gene: TRBJ2-4

CDR3aa: CASSATTETPNYGYTF
CDR3nt: TGCGCCAGCAGCGCTACCACCGAAACCCCTAACTATGGCTACACCTTC
v_gene: TRBV4-1
abundance: -
d_gene: -
j_gene: TRBJ1-2

CDR3aa: CASSSRTGLGGYTF
CDR3nt: TGTGCCAGCAGCTCCCGGACAGGGCTAGGAGGCTACACCTTC
v_gene: TRBV3-1/TRBV3-2
abundance: -
d_gene: TRBD1
j_gene: TRBJ1-2

CDR3aa: CASSREVRRELFF
CDR3nt: TGCGCCAGCAGTCGCGAAGTAAGACGGGAGCTGTTTTTT
v_gene: TRBV4-3
abundance: -
d_gene: -
j_gene: TRBJ2-2

CDR3aa: CAWSVPIPGSTGDSPLHF
CDR3nt: TGTGCCTGGAGTGTACCCATTCCGGGGTCCACCGGGGATTCACCCCTCCACTTT
v_gene: TRBV30
abundance: -
d_gene: -
j_gene: TRBJ1-6

CDR3aa: CASSSAGTGAGEQYF
CDR3nt: TGTGCCAGCAGCTCCGCCGGTACAGGGGCTGGGGAGCAGTACTTC
v_gene: TRBV7-2
abundance: -
d_gene: TRBD1
j_gene: TRBJ2-7

CDR3aa: CATSGRNQPQHF
CDR3nt: TGTGCCACCAGCGGAAGAAATCAGCCCCAGCATTTT
v_gene: TRBV15
abundance: -
d_gene: -
j_gene: TRBJ1-5

CDR3aa: CASGLVISGRIDTQYF
CDR3nt: TGTGCTAGTGGTTTGGTTATTAGCGGGAGGATAGATACGCAGTATTTT
v_gene: TRBV12-5
abundance: -
d_gene: TRBD2
j_gene: TRBJ2-3

CDR3aa: CATSRDLGVNYGYTF
CDR3nt: TGTGCCACCAGCAGAGATCTAGGGGTAAACTATGGCTACACCTTC
v_gene: TRBV15
abundance: -
d_gene: -
j_gene: TRBJ1-2

CDR3aa: CASSVPQDSYEQYF
CDR3nt: TGTGCCAGCAGCGTACCACAGGACTCCTACGAGCAGTACTTC
v_gene: TRBV7-2
abundance: -
d_gene: -
j_gene: TRBJ2-7

CDR3aa: CASSSLRDRGPYEQYF
CDR3nt: TGTGCCAGCAGTTCCCTCCGGGACAGGGGACCCTACGAGCAGTACTTC
v_gene: TRBV11-2
abundance: once
d_gene: TRBD1
j_gene: TRBJ2-7

CDR3aa: CASSQGGGLLTVSYEQYF
CDR3nt: TGTGCCAGCAGTCAGGGGGGGGGCCTATTAACTGTGTCCTACGAGCAGTACTTC
v_gene: TRBV28
abundance: -
d_gene: -
j_gene: TRBJ2-7

CDR3aa: CASSQDRRGGYTF
CDR3nt: TGTGCCAGCAGCCAAGATCGTCGGGGTGGCTACACCTTC
v_gene: TRBV4-2
abundance: few
d_gene: -
j_gene: TRBJ1-2

CDR3aa: CASSISGQRSERQHF
CDR3nt: TGTGCCAGTAGTATCTCTGGGCAGCGGTCCGAACGCCAGCATTTT
v_gene: TRBV19
abundance: -
d_gene: -
j_gene: TRBJ1-5

CDR3aa: CASSLKGSNSPLHF
CDR3nt: TGTGCCAGCAGCTTAAAGGGATCGAATTCACCCCTCCACTTT
v_gene: TRBV7-2
abundance: -
d_gene: -
j_gene: TRBJ1-6

CDR3aa: CASSSDSYGYTF
CDR3nt: TGTGCCAGCAGCTCAGACAGCTATGGCTACACCTTC
v_gene: TRBV5-5
abundance: -
d_gene: -
j_gene: TRBJ1-2

CDR3aa: CASSSSDYIDTQYF
CDR3nt: TGTGCCAGCAGCTCCTCGGACTATATCGATACGCAGTATTTT
v_gene: TRBV5-6
abundance: -
d_gene: -
j_gene: TRBJ2-3

CDR3aa: CATDRDGNTEAFF
CDR3nt: TGTGCCACTGACAGGGACGGGAACACTGAAGCTTTCTTT
v_gene: TRBV10-3
abundance: -
d_gene: TRBD1
j_gene: TRBJ1-1

CDR3aa: CASSSPGTGNYEQYF
CDR3nt: TGTGCCAGCAGTAGCCCCGGGACTGGTAACTACGAGCAGTACTTC
v_gene: TRBV6-2/TRBV6-3
abundance: -
d_gene: -
j_gene: TRBJ2-7